This T cell receptor (beta chain) was identified during a study of cytomegalovirus exposure and HLA in healthy donors. Overall study results and limits: Later, TCR association rates were found to vary by HLA locus, highest for DRB1 and lowest for HLA-C. Productive rates of about 87% or about 30% were seen for most TCR beta V segments in an earlier analysis.

A few counts support this clone. Its antigen is as yet unknown. The germline gives CDR1 SEHNR, CDR2 FQNEAQ (reference sequence). The CDR3 loop spans 13 amino acids. V was pared by 5 bases and J by 2 bases, with 3 bases of the junction left unmatched. PCR was performed using 60 Vbeta and 13 Jbeta primers. Here immunoSEQ multiplex PCR was the method, and the copy in TCRdb shows in-frame clones only, minus some. Here the sample spans 65,000 to 90,000 clones, more than 75% being singletons. What was sequenced was PBMCs. The source of this sequence is a man aged 18 to 30 in good health and CMV-seronegative. V and J are TRBV7-9 and TRBJ2-7; TRBD2 aligns across 7 bases. Here the CDR3 reads CASSGGSPYEQYF. The CDR3 nucleotides are TGTGCCAGCAGCGGCGGGAGCCCCTACGAGCAGTACTTC. The entire variable domain, with the rest obtained from reference TRBV7-9 and TRBJ2-7, is as follows: DTGVSQNPRHKITKRGQNVTFRCDPISEHNRLYWYRQTLGQGPEFLTYFQNEAQLEKSRLLSDRFSAERPKGSFSTLEIQRTEQGDSAMYLCASSGGSPYEQYFGPGTRLTVT.